This T cell receptor beta chain is drawn from a study of technical replicates of blood from a handful of donors. This CDR3 spans 14 amino acids. Looked up from germline, CDR1 is SGDLS and CDR2 is YYNGEE. Trimming removed 3 bases from V and 0 bases from J, with 7 bases in between. The assay was immunoSEQ multiplex PCR, and TCRdb's table has in-frame clones only and misses some. The table shows 75,000 to 85,000 clones, with 70% to 90% occurring only once. The source is a human donor in good health. Some clones in this sample may be carry-over from other donors' samples. The chain employs TRBV9 and TRBJ1-5; D not resolved. The specimen sequenced was PBMCs. DNA of the CDR3: TGTGCCAGCAGCGCGAGTTATAGCAATCAGCCCCAGCATTTT. Protein product: CASSASYSNQPQHF. The full variable domain, its missing parts supplied by reference TRBV9 and TRBJ1-5, is DSGVTQTPKHLITATGQRVTLRCSPRSGDLSVYWYQQSLDQGLQFLIQYYNGEERAKGNILERFSAQQFPDLHSELNLSSLELGDSALYFCASSASYSNQPQHFGDGTRLSIL.